The following is a T cell receptor (beta chain) sequence with its context. Its antigen is not identified. Every TCR cDNA molecule carried a tag that served as a unique molecular identifier. In TCRdb, the 5' RACE reads were re-called with MiXCR into one record per CDR3 protein. Of about 120,000 distinct CDR3 sequences listed, more than 9% are singletons. This sample is drawn from a study of spatial heterogeneity in lung cancer. The wider study: The donors comprised roughly 71 untreated early-stage non-small cell lung cancer patients. Sequencing of follow-up PBMC samples took place when they were available, at a median of around two years after resection. Study-wide points: Expanded tumor TCRs that were ubiquitous appeared in blood more at resection than follow-up.

This CDR3 spans 15 amino acids. The germline V gene encodes CDR1 MDHEN and CDR2 SYDVKM. V lost 9 bases and J lost 0; bases outside the gene matches: 6. Time point in this sample: blood at routine non-recurrence follow-up after resection. Tumor, nontumor lung or frozen PBMC supplied whole RNA, sequenced without sorting. This chain joins TRBV28 and TRBJ2-3; 10 bases agree with TRBD2. Source: PBMCs, taken at follow-up. The source of this sequence is a male donor with early-stage non-small cell lung cancer. The CDR3 coding sequence is TGTGCCAGTCAAGCGGGGGGGCTTAGCACAGATACGCAGTATTTT. Translation gives CASQAGGLSTDTQYF.